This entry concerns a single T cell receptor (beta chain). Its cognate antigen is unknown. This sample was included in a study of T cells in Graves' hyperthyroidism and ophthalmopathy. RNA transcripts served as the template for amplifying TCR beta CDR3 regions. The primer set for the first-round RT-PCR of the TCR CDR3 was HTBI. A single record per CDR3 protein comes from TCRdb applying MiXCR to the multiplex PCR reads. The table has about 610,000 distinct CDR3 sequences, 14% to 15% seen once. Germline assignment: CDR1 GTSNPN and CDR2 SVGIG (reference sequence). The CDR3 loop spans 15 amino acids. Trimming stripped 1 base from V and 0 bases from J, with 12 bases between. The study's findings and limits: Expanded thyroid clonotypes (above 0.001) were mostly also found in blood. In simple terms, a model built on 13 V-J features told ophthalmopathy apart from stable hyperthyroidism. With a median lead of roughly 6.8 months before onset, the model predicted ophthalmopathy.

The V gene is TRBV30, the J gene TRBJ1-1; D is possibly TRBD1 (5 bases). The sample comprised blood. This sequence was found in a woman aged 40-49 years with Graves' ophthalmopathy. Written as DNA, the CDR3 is TGTGCCTGGAGTGGTGGGACTCTAATGAACACTGAAGCTTTCTTT. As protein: CAWSGGTLMNTEAFF.